This TCR beta chain was found in a study of blood T cell repertoires in COVID-19. Looking at the study overall: T cells, B-cell-depleted T cells, or PBMCs provided the cDNA or gDNA that served as material.

CDR1 is WNHNN, CDR2 SYGVQD, per germline (reference sequence). Trimming pared 6 bases from V and 5 bases from J, leaving 22 bases between. The CDR3 runs to 16 residues. This clone was picked up many times. In the authors' workflow: Amplification with reference gene primers provided the estimates of nucleated cell counts. TCRdb's copy holds only in-frame clones and misses some; the assay was immunoSEQ multiplex PCR. V, J and clone size were drawn from that table, and D and trimming were deduced from the DNA. The table has 150,000 to 200,000 clones, approximately 74% seen once. V usage is TRBV10-1 and J usage is TRBJ1-1, with a weak D call TRBD1 (5 bases). The TCR sequence derives from a woman of 80 years or more with acute or convalescent COVID-19. The sequencing input was peripheral blood. CDR3 DNA sequence: TGCGCCAGCAGGCCGGGTCAAAGTGGGGGGACTACTGAAGCTTTCTTT. This gives the protein CASRPGQSGGTTEAFF.